A selection of T cell receptor beta chains follows, all from one sample in a study of read filtering for tumor transcriptome and immune sequencing. TCRdb analysed the reads with MiXCR anew, one entry per CDR3 protein. The sample shows 11,000 to 15,000 distinct CDR3 sequences, roughly 22% of them seen only once. Sample: a population of CD138-negative cells sorted from bone marrow. The receptors stem from a donor at least 40 years old with multiple myeloma. Both conserved end residues are part of each CDR3. D genes are given only for firm matches. The size entry is marked missing in some rows and otherwise reads once, few, many or a size class.

j_gene: TRBJ2-2; abundance: many; d_gene: NA; v_gene: TRBV27; CDR3aa: CASRKLLNRNTGELFF; CDR3nt: TGTGCCAGCAGGAAGTTACTTAACAGGAACACCGGGGAGCTGTTTTTT
j_gene: TRBJ1-1; abundance: few; d_gene: TRBD1; v_gene: TRBV6-6; CDR3aa: CASSQQGTNTEAFF; CDR3nt: TGTGCCAGCAGTCAACAGGGGACGAACACTGAAGCTTTCTTT
j_gene: TRBJ1-1; abundance: few; d_gene: NA; v_gene: TRBV10-3; CDR3aa: CAISEGFAEAFF; CDR3nt: TGTGCCATCAGTGAGGGGTTCGCTGAAGCTTTCTTT
j_gene: TRBJ2-7; abundance: many; d_gene: TRBD1; v_gene: TRBV10-1; CDR3aa: CASSMDRAGEQYF; CDR3nt: TGCGCCAGCAGTATGGACAGGGCGGGCGAGCAGTACTTC
j_gene: TRBJ2-1; abundance: NA; d_gene: TRBD2; v_gene: TRBV4-1; CDR3aa: CASGQDRAQLAGGPHEQFF; CDR3nt: TGCGCCAGCGGCCAAGATCGCGCCCAACTAGCGGGAGGGCCGCATGAGCAATTCTTC
j_gene: TRBJ2-7; abundance: many; d_gene: NA; v_gene: TRBV7-2; CDR3aa: CASSPRDPTYEQYF; CDR3nt: TGTGCCAGCAGCCCCCGAGACCCGACCTACGAGCAGTACTTC
j_gene: TRBJ2-5; abundance: NA; d_gene: TRBD2; v_gene: TRBV27; CDR3aa: CASSLGGTIDETQYF; CDR3nt: TGTGCCAGCAGTTTGGGGGGGACTATAGACGAGACCCAGTACTTC
j_gene: TRBJ2-1; abundance: many; d_gene: TRBD2; v_gene: TRBV5-1; CDR3aa: CASSREGNEQFF; CDR3nt: TGCGCCAGCAGTCGGGAGGGTAATGAGCAGTTCTTC
j_gene: TRBJ2-2; abundance: many; d_gene: NA; v_gene: TRBV29-1; CDR3aa: CSVDVQENTGELFF; CDR3nt: TGCAGCGTTGATGTACAGGAAAACACCGGGGAGCTGTTTTTT
j_gene: TRBJ1-1; abundance: many; d_gene: NA; v_gene: TRBV15; CDR3aa: CATSSTGEGAFF; CDR3nt: TGTGCCACCAGCAGTACTGGGGAGGGAGCTTTCTTT
j_gene: TRBJ1-2; abundance: NA; d_gene: NA; v_gene: TRBV19; CDR3aa: CASSIRTTDHNYGYTF; CDR3nt: TGTGCCAGTAGTATAAGGACGACAGATCATAACTATGGCTACACCTTC
j_gene: TRBJ2-6; abundance: few; d_gene: TRBD1; v_gene: TRBV24-1; CDR3aa: CATSDRTTDRAGANVLTF; CDR3nt: TGTGCCACCAGTGACCGAACCACCGACAGGGCTGGGGCCAACGTCCTGACTTTC
j_gene: TRBJ2-1; abundance: NA; d_gene: TRBD2; v_gene: TRBV4-1; CDR3aa: CASSPGLARDEQFF; CDR3nt: TGCGCCAGCAGCCCTGGACTAGCTAGGGATGAGCAGTTCTTC
j_gene: TRBJ2-1; abundance: many; d_gene: NA; v_gene: TRBV5-1; CDR3aa: CASSFLYEQFF; CDR3nt: TGCGCCAGCAGCTTTCTGTATGAGCAGTTCTTC
j_gene: TRBJ2-2; abundance: NA; d_gene: NA; v_gene: TRBV29-1; CDR3aa: CSVASGGWRLTGELFF; CDR3nt: TGCAGCGTTGCCTCTGGCGGGTGGCGACTCACCGGGGAGCTGTTTTTT
j_gene: TRBJ1-5; abundance: NA; d_gene: TRBD1; v_gene: TRBV5-1; CDR3aa: CASSWDGTGLQPQHF; CDR3nt: TGCGCCAGCAGCTGGGACGGGACAGGGCTTCAGCCCCAGCATTTT
j_gene: TRBJ1-1; abundance: NA; d_gene: NA; v_gene: TRBV6-1; CDR3aa: CASSTAVGWNTEAFF; CDR3nt: TGTGCCAGCAGTACTGCTGTGGGGTGGAACACTGAAGCTTTCTTT
j_gene: TRBJ2-1; abundance: many; d_gene: TRBD2; v_gene: TRBV5-1; CDR3aa: CASSLEREDEQFF; CDR3nt: TGCGCCAGCAGCTTGGAGCGGGAGGATGAGCAGTTCTTC
j_gene: TRBJ1-5; abundance: NA; d_gene: NA; v_gene: TRBV24-1; CDR3aa: CATSDLQTNQPQHF; CDR3nt: TGTGCCACCAGTGATTTGCAGACGAATCAGCCCCAGCATTTT
j_gene: TRBJ2-1; abundance: NA; d_gene: TRBD1; v_gene: TRBV6-5; CDR3aa: CASSGQGRKGNERFF; CDR3nt: TGTGCCAGCAGTGGACAGGGTAGGAAAGGAAATGAGCGGTTCTTC
j_gene: TRBJ2-4; abundance: many; d_gene: NA; v_gene: TRBV29-1; CDR3aa: CSVENGRLPSIQYF; CDR3nt: TGCAGCGTTGAAAATGGCCGGTTACCAAGCATTCAGTACTTC
j_gene: TRBJ1-4; abundance: NA; d_gene: NA; v_gene: TRBV18; CDR3aa: CASSPLGQSEKLFF; CDR3nt: TGTGCCAGCTCACCACTGGGTCAGAGTGAAAAACTGTTTTTT
j_gene: TRBJ1-1; abundance: many; d_gene: NA; v_gene: TRBV27; CDR3aa: CAVRRGLHTEAFF; CDR3nt: TGTGCCGTGAGAAGGGGGTTGCACACTGAAGCTTTCTTT
j_gene: TRBJ2-7; abundance: many; d_gene: TRBD1; v_gene: TRBV18; CDR3aa: CASSEGQGYEQYF; CDR3nt: TGTGCCAGCTCAGAAGGACAGGGCTACGAGCAGTACTTC
j_gene: TRBJ2-1; abundance: many; d_gene: TRBD1; v_gene: TRBV29-1; CDR3aa: CSVEVGAGGLDEQFF; CDR3nt: TGCAGCGTTGAAGTAGGGGCAGGGGGCCTGGATGAGCAGTTCTTC
j_gene: TRBJ2-6; abundance: many; d_gene: NA; v_gene: TRBV11-3; CDR3aa: CASSLSWGAGANVLTF; CDR3nt: TGTGCCAGCAGCTTAAGTTGGGGGGCTGGGGCCAACGTCCTGACTTTC
j_gene: TRBJ2-1; abundance: many; d_gene: NA; v_gene: TRBV3-1; CDR3aa: CASSPLVGPYNEQFF; CDR3nt: TGTGCCAGCAGCCCCCTAGTGGGACCCTACAATGAGCAGTTCTTC
j_gene: TRBJ1-1; abundance: NA; d_gene: NA; v_gene: TRBV2; CDR3aa: CASSWGGTEAFF; CDR3nt: TGTGCCAGCAGTTGGGGGGGCACTGAAGCTTTCTTT
j_gene: TRBJ2-7; abundance: NA; d_gene: NA; v_gene: TRBV10-2; CDR3aa: CASTGGSYEQYF; CDR3nt: TGCGCCAGCACGGGTGGTTCCTACGAGCAGTACTTC
j_gene: TRBJ1-4; abundance: few; d_gene: TRBD1; v_gene: TRBV12-3/TRBV12-4; CDR3aa: CASSPRTGRDEKLFF; CDR3nt: TGTGCCAGCAGCCCCAGGACAGGGCGAGACGAAAAACTGTTTTTT
j_gene: TRBJ2-3; abundance: NA; d_gene: NA; v_gene: TRBV6-5; CDR3aa: CASNQRGGRSDTQYF; CDR3nt: TGTGCCAGCAACCAACGAGGGGGGCGATCAGATACGCAGTATTTT
j_gene: TRBJ2-1; abundance: NA; d_gene: NA; v_gene: TRBV21-1; CDR3aa: CASGPPGRATSGNRDEQFF; CDR3nt: TGTGCCAGCGGACCCCCTGGCAGGGCAACTAGCGGGAATAGGGATGAGCAGTTCTTC
j_gene: TRBJ1-1; abundance: many; d_gene: NA; v_gene: TRBV4-1; CDR3aa: CASSQEDSNTEAFF; CDR3nt: TGCGCCAGCAGCCAAGAGGACAGTAACACTGAAGCTTTCTTT
j_gene: TRBJ2-5; abundance: NA; d_gene: NA; v_gene: TRBV2; CDR3aa: CASSETRRETQYF; CDR3nt: TGTGCCAGCAGTGAAACTAGGCGGGAGACCCAGTACTTC
j_gene: TRBJ2-6; abundance: many; d_gene: NA; v_gene: TRBV29-1; CDR3aa: CSVEDPGPYSGANVLTF; CDR3nt: TGCAGCGTTGAAGACCCAGGTCCCTACTCTGGGGCCAACGTCCTGACTTTC